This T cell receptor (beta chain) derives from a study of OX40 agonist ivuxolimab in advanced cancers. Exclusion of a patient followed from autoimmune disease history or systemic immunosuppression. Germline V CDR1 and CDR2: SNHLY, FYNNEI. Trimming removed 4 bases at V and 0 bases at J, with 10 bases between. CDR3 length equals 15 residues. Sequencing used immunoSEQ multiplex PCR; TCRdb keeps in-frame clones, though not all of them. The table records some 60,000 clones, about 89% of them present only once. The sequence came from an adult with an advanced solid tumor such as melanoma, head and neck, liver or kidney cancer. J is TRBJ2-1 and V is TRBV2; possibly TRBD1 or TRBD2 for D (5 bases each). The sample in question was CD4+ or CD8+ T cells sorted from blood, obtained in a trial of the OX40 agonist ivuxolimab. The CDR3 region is CASSVGADSYNEQFF. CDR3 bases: TGTGCCAGCAGTGTCGGGGCGGACTCCTACAATGAGCAGTTCTTC.